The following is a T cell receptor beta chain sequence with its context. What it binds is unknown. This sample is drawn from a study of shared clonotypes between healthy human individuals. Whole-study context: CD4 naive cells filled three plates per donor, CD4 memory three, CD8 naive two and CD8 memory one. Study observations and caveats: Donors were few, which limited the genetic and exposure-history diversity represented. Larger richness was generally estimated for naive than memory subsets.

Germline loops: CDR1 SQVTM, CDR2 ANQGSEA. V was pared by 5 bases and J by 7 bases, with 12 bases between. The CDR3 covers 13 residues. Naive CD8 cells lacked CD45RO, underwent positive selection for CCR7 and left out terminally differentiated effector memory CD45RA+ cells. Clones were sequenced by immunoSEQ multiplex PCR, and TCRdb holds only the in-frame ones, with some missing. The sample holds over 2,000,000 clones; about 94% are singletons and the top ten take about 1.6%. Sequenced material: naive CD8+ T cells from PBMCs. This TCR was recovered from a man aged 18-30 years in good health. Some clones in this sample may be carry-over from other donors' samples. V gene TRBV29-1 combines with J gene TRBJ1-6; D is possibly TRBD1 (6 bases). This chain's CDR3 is CSVRQGPNSPLHF. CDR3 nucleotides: TGCAGCGTTCGTCAGGGGCCGAATTCACCCCTCCACTTT.